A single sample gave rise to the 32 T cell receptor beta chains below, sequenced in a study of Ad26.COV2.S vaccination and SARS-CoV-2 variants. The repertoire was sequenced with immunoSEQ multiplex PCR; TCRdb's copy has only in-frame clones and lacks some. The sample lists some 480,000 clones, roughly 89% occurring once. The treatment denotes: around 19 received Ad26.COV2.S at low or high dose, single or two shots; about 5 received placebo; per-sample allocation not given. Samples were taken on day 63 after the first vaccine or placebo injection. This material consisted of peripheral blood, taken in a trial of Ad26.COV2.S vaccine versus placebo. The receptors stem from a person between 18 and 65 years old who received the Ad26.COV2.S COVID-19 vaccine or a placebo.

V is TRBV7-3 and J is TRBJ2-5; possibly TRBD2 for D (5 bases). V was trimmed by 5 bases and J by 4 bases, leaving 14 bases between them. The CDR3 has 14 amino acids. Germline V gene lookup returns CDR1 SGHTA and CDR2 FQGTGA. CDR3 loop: CASSRIPGSETQYF. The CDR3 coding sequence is TGTGCCAGCAGCCGGATCCCGGGATCAGAGACCCAGTACTTC.

Written as DNA, the CDR3 is TGTGCCAGCAGCTTGGACGTTGTGGATGAGCAGTTCTTC. This encodes CASSLDVVDEQFF. The gene calls are TRBV5-6 and TRBJ2-1; D unclear. The CDR3 runs to 13 residues. Between the trimmed V and J ends, which lost 0 bases and 8 bases, there was a span of 9 bases. The germline CDR1 and CDR2 sequences are SGHDT and YYEEEE.

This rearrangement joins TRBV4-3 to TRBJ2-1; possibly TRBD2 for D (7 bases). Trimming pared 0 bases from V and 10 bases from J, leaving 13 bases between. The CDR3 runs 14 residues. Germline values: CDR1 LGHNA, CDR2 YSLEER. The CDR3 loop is CASSQEGGGGEQFF. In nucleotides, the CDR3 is TGCGCCAGCAGCCAAGAAGGGGGGGGCGGAGAGCAGTTCTTC.

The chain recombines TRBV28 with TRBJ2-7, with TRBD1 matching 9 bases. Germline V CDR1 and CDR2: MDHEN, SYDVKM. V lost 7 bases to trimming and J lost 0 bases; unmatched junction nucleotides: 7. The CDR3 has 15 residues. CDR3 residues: CASNLPGQGSYEQYF. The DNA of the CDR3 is TGTGCCAGCAACCTACCGGGACAGGGCTCCTACGAGCAGTACTTC.

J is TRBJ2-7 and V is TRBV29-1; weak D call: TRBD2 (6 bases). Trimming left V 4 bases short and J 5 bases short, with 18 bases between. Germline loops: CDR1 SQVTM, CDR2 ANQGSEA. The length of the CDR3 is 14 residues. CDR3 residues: CSVVRGVGHHEQYF. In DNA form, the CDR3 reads TGCAGCGTTGTGCGGGGAGTGGGTCATCACGAGCAGTACTTC.

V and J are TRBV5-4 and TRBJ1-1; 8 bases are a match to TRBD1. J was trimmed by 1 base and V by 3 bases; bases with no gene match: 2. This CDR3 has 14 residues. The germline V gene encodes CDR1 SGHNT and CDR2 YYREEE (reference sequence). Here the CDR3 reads CASSSQGANTEAFF. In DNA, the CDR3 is TGTGCCAGCAGCTCCCAGGGGGCGAACACTGAAGCTTTCTTT.

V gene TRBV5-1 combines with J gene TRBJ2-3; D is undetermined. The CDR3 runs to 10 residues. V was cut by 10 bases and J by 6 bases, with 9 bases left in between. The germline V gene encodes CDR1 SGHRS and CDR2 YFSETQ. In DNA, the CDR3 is TGCGCCGGTACTTGGGATACGCAGTATTTT. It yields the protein CAGTWDTQYF.

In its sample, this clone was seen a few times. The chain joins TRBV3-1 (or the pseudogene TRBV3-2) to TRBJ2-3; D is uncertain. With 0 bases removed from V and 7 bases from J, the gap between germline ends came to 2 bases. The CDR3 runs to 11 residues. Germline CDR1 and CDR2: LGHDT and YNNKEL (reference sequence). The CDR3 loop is CASSQDNTQYF. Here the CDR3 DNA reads TGTGCCAGCAGCCAAGATAATACGCAGTATTTT.

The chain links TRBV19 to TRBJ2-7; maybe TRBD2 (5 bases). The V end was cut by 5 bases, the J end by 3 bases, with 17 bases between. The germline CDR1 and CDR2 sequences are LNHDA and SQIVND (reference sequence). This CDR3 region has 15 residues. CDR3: CASSLMAAGRYEQYF. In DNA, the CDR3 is TGTGCCAGTAGTCTTATGGCCGCGGGCCGCTACGAGCAGTACTTC.

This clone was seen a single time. The CDR3 DNA reads as TGTGCCAGCAGCTTAGGGGGCGTTGGGGCCAACGTCCTGACTTTC. Its translation: CASSLGGVGANVLTF. The chain carries TRBV7-8 and TRBJ2-6, with a possible D match to TRBD1 (5 bases). This CDR3 is built from 15 residues. CDR1 and CDR2 from the germline V gene are SGHVS and FQNEAQ. Trimming took off 1 base at V and 3 bases at J, with 7 bases between the two ends.

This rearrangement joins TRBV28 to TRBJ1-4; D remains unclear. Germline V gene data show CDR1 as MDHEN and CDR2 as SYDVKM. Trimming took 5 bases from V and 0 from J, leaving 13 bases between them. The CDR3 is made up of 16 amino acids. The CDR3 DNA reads TGTGCCAGCAGTGCTACCGACTTCGCAACTAATGAAAAACTGTTTTTT. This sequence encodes CASSATDFATNEKLFF. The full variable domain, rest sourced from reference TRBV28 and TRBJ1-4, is DVKVTQSSRYLVKRTGEKVFLECVQDMDHENMFWYRQDPGLGLRLIYFSYDVKMKEKGDIPEGYSVSREKKERFSLILESASTNQTSMYLCASSATDFATNEKLFFGSGTQLSVL.

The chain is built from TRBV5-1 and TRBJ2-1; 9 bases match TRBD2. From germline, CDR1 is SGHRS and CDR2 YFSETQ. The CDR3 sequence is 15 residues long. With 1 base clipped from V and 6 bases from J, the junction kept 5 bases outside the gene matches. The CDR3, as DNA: TGCGCCAGCAGCTTGTTGACTAGCGGTGTCAATGAGCAGTTCTTC. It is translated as CASSLLTSGVNEQFF.

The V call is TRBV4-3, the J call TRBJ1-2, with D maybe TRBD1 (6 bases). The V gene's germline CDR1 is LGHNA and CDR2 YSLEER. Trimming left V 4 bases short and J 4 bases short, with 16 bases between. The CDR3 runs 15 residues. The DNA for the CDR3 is TGCGCCAGCAGCCGGGGGACAAGGGGGATCTATGGCTACACCTTC. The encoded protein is CASSRGTRGIYGYTF.

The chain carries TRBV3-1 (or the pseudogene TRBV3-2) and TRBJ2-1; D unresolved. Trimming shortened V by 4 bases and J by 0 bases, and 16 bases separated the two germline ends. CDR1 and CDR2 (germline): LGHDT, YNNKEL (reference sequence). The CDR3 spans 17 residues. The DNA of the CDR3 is TGTGCCAGCAGCCCCCGACACCCCGCTAGCTCCTACAATGAGCAGTTCTTC. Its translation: CASSPRHPASSYNEQFF.

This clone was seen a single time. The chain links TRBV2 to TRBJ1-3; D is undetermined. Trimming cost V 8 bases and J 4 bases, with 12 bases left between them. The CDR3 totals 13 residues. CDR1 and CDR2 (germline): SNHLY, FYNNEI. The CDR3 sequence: CASLSDMGNTIYF. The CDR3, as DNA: TGTGCCAGCCTATCCGATATGGGAAACACCATATATTTT.

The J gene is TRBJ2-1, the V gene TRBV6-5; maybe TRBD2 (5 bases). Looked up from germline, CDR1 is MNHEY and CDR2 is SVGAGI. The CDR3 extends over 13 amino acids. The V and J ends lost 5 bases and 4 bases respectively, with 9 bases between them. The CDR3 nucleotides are TGTGCCAGCAGTCCCGGGGAATACAATGAGCAGTTCTTC. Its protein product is CASSPGEYNEQFF.

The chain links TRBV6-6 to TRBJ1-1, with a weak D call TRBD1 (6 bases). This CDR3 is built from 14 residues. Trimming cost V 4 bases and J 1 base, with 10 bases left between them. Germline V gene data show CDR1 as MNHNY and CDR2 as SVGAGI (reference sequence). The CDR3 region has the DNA TGTGCCAGCAGTTTGGACAGAAAGAACACTGAAGCTTTCTTT. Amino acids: CASSLDRKNTEAFF.

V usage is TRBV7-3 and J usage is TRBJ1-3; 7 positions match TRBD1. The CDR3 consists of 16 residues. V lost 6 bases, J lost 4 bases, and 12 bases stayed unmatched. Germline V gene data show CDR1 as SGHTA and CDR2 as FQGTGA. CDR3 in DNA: TGTGCCAGCAGGAGACATTCCGGGACAGCAGGAAACACCATATATTTT. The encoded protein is CASRRHSGTAGNTIYF.

CDR3 loop: CATKKGGGEQFF. In DNA form, the CDR3 reads TGTGCCACCAAAAAAGGGGGCGGTGAGCAGTTCTTC. The chain combines TRBV6-5 with TRBJ2-1, with 7 nucleotides matching TRBD1. This CDR3 spans 12 amino acids. V lost 10 bases to trimming and J lost 9 bases; unmatched junction nucleotides: 9. Germline V lookup: CDR1 MNHEY, CDR2 SVGAGI.

This CDR3 reads CASRPLGASYEQYF. The DNA for the CDR3 is TGTGCCAGCAGGCCCCTTGGCGCCTCCTACGAGCAGTACTTC. The V and J genes are TRBV27 and TRBJ2-7; D unresolved. This CDR3 region has 14 residues. Trimming pared 6 bases from V and 0 bases from J, leaving 12 bases between. Germline V lookup: CDR1 MNHEY, CDR2 SMNVEV (reference sequence).

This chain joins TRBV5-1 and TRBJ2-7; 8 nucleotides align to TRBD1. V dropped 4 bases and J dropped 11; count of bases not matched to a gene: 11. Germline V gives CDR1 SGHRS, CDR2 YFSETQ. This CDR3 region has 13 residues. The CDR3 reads CASSVNTDRAEYF. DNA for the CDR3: TGCGCCAGCAGCGTGAACACGGACAGGGCTGAGTACTTC.

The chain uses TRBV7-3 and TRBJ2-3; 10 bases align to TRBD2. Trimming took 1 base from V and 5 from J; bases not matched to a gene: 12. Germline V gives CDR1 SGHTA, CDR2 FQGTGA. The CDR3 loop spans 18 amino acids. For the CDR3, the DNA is TGTGCCAGCAGCTTAAATCCGCCCCAGGGACTAGCGCAAGATACGCAGTATTTT. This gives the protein CASSLNPPQGLAQDTQYF.

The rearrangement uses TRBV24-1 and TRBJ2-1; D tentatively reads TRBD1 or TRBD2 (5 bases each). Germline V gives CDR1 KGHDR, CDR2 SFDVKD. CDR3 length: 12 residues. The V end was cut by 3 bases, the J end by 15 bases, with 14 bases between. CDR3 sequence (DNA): TGTGCCACCAGTGATGGGACCGCCAGGCTGTTCTTC. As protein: CATSDGTARLFF.

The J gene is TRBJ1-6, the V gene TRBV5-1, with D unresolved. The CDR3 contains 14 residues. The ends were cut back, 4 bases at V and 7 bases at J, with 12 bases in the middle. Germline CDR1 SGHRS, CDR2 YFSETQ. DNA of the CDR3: TGCGCCAGCAGCCACGCTGTACAGAATTCACCCCTCCACTTT. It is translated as CASSHAVQNSPLHF.

The CDR3 loop is CSVGFTEQFF. Written as DNA, the CDR3 is TGCAGCGTTGGATTTACTGAGCAGTTCTTC. The rearrangement joins TRBV29-1 to TRBJ2-1; D unresolved. V was cut by 4 bases and J by 9 bases, with 7 bases left in between. The CDR3 loop spans 10 amino acids. Germline values: CDR1 SQVTM, CDR2 ANQGSEA.

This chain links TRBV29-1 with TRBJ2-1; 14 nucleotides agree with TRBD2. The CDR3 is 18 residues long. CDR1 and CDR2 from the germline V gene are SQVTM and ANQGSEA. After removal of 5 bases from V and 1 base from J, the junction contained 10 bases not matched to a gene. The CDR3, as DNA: TGCAGCGTTCCAAAGACTAGCGGGAGGGCCTGGTCCTACAATGAGCAGTTCTTC. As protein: CSVPKTSGRAWSYNEQFF.

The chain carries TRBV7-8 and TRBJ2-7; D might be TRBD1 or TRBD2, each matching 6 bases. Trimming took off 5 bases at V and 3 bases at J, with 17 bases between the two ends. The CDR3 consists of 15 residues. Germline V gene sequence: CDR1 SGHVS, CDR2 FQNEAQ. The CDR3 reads CASSRRDTGIYEQYF. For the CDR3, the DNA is TGTGCCAGCAGCCGGAGGGACACGGGGATCTACGAGCAGTACTTC.

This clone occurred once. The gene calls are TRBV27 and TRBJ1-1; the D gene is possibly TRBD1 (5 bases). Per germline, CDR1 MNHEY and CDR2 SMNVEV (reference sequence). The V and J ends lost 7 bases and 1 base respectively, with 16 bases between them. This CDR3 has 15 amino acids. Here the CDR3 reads CASTPRVGGNTEAFF. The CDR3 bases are TGTGCCAGCACCCCGAGAGTGGGGGGGAACACTGAAGCTTTCTTT.

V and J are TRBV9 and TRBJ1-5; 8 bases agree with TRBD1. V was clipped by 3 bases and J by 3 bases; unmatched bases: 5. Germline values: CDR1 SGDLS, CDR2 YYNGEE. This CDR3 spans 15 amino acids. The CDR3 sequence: CASSGTGSSNQPQHF. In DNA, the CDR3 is TGTGCCAGCAGCGGGACAGGGTCGTCCAATCAGCCCCAGCATTTT.

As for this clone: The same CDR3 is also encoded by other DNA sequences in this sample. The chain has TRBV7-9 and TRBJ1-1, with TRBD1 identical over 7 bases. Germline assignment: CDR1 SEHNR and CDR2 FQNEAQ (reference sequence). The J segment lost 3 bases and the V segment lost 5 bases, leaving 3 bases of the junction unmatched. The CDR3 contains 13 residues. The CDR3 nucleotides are TGTGCCAGCAGCCTCACAGGGGACACTGAAGCTTTCTTT. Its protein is CASSLTGDTEAFF.

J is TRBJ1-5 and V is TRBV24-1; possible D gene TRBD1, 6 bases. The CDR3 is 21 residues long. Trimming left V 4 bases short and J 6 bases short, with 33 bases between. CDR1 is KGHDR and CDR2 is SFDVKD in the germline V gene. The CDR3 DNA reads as TGTGCCACCAGTGACACCTCTTCTGTAGGGGGAGGGGGTCCCCTTTTTCAGCCCCAGCATTTT. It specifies CATSDTSSVGGGGPLFQPQHF.

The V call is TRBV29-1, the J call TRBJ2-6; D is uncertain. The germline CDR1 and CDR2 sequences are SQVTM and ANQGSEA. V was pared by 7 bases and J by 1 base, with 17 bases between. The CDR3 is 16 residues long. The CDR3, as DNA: TGCAGCGCCCCCATTAGGCAGAAGTCTGGGGCCAACGTCCTGACTTTC. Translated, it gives CSAPIRQKSGANVLTF.